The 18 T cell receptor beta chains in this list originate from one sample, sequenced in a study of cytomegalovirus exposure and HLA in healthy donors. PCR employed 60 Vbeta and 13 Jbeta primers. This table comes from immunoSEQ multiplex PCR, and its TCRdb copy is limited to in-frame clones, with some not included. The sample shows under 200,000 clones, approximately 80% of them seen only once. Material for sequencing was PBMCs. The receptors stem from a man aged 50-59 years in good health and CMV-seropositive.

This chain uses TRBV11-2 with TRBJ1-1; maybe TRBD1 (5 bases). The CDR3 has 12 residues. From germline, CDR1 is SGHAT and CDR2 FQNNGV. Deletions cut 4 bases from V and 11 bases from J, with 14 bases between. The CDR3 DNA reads TGTGCCAGCAGCTCCCTGGACACTATGGCTTTCTTT. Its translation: CASSSLDTMAFF.

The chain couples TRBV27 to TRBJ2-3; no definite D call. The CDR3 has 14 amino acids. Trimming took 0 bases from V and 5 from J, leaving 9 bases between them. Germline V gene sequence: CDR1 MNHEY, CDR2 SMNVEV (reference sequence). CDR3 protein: CASSLSRSVDTQYF. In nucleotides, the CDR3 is TGTGCCAGCAGTTTATCGAGGTCCGTAGATACGCAGTATTTT.

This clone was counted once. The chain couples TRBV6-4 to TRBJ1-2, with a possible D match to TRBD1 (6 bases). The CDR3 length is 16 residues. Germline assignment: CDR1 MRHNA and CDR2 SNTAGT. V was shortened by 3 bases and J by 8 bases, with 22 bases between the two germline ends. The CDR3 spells CASSESGTSLLGGYTF. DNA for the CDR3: TGTGCCAGCAGTGAGTCCGGGACAAGCCTTCTCGGGGGCTACACCTTC.

DNA of the CDR3: TGCGCCAGCAGCCGCACGCAGGGACAGGTAGGAGGCAATGAGCAGTTCTTC. This translates into CASSRTQGQVGGNEQFF. The rearrangement links TRBV4-1 to TRBJ2-1; 8 bases are shared with TRBD1. Germline CDR1 MGHRA, CDR2 YSYEKL. V shed 4 bases and J 6 bases; nucleotides not matched to a gene: 14. CDR3 length: 17 residues.

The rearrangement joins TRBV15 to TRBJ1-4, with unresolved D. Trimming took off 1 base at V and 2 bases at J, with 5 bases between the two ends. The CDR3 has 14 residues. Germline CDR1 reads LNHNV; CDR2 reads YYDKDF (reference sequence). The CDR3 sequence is CATSRGSTNEKLFF. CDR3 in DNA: TGTGCCACCAGCAGAGGTTCTACTAATGAAAAACTGTTTTTT.

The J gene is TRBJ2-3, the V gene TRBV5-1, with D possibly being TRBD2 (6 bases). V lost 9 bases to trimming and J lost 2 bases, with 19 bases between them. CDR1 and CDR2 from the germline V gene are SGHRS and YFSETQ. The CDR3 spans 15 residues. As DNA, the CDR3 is TGCGCCACACGGCCCGGGACTGAGATCACAGATACGCAGTATTTT. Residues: CATRPGTEITDTQYF.

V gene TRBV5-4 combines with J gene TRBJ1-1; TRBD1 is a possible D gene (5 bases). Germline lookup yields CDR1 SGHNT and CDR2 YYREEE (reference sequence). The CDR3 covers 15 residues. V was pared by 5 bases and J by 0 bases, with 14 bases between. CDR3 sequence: CASSQMTGVNTEAFF. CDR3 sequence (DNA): TGTGCCAGCAGTCAAATGACGGGGGTGAACACTGAAGCTTTCTTT. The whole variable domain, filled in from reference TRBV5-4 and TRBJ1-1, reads ETGVTQSPTHLIKTRGQQVTLRCSSQSGHNTVSWYQQALGQGPQFIFQYYREEENGRGNFPPRFSGLQFPNYSSELNVNALELDDSALYLCASSQMTGVNTEAFFGQGTRLTVV.

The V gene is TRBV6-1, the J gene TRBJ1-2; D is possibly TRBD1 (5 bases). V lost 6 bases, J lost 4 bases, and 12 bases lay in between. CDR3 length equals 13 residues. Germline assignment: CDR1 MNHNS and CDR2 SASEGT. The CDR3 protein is CASRTVGLYGYTF. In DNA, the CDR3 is TGTGCCAGCAGAACCGTGGGGCTCTATGGCTACACCTTC.

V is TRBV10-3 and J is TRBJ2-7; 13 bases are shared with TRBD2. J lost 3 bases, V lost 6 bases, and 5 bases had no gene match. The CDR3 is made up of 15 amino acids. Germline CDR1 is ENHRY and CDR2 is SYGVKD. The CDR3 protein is CAIRPGTSGDYEQYF. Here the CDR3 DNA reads TGTGCCATCAGACCCGGGACTAGCGGGGACTACGAGCAGTACTTC.

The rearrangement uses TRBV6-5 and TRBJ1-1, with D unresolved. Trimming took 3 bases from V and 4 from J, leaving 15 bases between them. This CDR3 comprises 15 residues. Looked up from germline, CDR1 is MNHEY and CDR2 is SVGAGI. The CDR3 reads CASSYLGRFGTEAFF. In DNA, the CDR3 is TGTGCCAGCAGTTATTTGGGGAGGTTTGGCACTGAAGCTTTCTTT.

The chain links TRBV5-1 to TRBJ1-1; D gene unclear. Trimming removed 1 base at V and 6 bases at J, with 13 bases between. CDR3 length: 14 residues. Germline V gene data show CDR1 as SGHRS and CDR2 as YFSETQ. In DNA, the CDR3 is TGCGCCAGCAGCTTGTTCTCGGGGAGGGCTGAAGCTTTCTTT. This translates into CASSLFSGRAEAFF.

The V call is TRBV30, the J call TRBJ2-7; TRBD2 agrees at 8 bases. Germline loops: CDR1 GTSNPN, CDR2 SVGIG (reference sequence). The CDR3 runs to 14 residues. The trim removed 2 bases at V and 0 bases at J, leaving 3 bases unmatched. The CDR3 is CAWSFSGTSYEQYF. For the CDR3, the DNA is TGTGCCTGGAGTTTTAGCGGGACCTCCTACGAGCAGTACTTC.

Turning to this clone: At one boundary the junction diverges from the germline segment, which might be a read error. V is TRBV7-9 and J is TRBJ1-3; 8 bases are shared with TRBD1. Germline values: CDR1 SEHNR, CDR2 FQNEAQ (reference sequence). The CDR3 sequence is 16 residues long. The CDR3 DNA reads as TGTTCCAGCAGCCCAGGGGGCAGGTCAGCTGGAAACACCATATATTTT. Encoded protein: CSSSPGGRSAGNTIYF.

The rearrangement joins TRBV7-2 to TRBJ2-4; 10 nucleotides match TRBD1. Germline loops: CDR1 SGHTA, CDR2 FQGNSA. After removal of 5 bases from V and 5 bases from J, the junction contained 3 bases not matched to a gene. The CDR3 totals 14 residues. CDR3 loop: CASSIGTGENIQYF. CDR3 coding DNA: TGTGCCAGCAGCATAGGGACAGGGGAAAACATTCAGTACTTC. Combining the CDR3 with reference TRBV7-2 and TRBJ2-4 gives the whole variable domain GAGVSQSPSNKVTEKGKDVELRCDPISGHTALYWYRQSLGQGLEFLIYFQGNSAPDKSGLPSDRFSAERTGGSVSTLTIQRTQQEDSAVYLCASSIGTGENIQYFGAGTRLSVL.

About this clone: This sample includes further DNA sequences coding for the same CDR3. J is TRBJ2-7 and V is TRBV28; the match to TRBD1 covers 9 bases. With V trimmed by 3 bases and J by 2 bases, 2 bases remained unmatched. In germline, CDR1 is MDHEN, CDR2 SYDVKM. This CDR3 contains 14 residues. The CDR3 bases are TGTGCCAGCAGTTTGGGACAGGGCGCCTACGAGCAGTACTTC. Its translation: CASSLGQGAYEQYF.

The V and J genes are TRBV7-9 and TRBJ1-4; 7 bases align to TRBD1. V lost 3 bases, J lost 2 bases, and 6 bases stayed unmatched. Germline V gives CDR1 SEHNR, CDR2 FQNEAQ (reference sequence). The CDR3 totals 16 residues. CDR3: CASSFGTASTNEKLFF. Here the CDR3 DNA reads TGTGCCAGCAGCTTCGGGACAGCAAGTACTAATGAAAAACTGTTTTTT.

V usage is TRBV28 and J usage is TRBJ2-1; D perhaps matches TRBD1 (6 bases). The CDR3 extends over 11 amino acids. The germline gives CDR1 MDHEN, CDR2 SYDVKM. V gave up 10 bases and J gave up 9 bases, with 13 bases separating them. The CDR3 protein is CATSDRFEQFF. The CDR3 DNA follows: TGTGCCACCTCGGACAGATTTGAGCAGTTCTTC.

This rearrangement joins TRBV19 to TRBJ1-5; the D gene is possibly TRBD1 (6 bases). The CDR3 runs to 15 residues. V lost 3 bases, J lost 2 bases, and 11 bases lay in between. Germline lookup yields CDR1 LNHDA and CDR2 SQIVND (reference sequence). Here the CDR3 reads CASSILHRGNQPQHF. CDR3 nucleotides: TGTGCCAGTAGTATCCTCCACAGGGGCAATCAGCCCCAGCATTTT.